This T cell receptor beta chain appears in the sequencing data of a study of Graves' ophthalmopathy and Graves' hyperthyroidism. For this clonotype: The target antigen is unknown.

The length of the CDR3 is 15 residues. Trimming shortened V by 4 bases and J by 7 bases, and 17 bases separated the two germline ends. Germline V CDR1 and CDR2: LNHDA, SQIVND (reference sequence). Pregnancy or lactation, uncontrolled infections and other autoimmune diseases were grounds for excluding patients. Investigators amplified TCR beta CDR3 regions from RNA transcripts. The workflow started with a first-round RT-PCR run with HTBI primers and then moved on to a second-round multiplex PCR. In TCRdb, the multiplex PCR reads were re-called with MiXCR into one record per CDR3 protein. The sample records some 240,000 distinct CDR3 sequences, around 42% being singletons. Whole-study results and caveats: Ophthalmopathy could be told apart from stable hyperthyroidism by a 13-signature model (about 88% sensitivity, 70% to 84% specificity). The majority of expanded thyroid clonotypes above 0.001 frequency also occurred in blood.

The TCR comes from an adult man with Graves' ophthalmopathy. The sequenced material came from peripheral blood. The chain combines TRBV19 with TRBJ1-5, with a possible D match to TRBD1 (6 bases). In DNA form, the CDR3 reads TGTGCCAGTAGTAGAAGGGGGGGCGAGGGACAGCCCCAGCATTTT. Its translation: CASSRRGGEGQPQHF.